This TCR beta chain appears in the sequencing data of a study of beta chain features in type 1 diabetes. The sequenced template was cDNA made from the entire isolated RNA. Method: immunoSEQ multiplex PCR; TCRdb's copy keeps in-frame clones and lacks some. The table shows approximately 360,000 clones, with 10% to 15% occurring only once. This clone showed up just a few times. What it binds is not known. Study findings and constraints: Type 1 diabetes patients had TCRB CDR3s that were shorter (moderately but significantly so) in all four CD4+ subsets. For type 1 diabetes patients, VDJ junctions showed fewer insertions and more deletions.

The V end was cut by 6 bases, the J end by 7 bases, with 3 bases between. CDR1 and CDR2 from the germline V gene are LGHNA and YSLEER. The CDR3 loop spans 9 amino acids. Input material: naive CD4+ T cells from blood. This receptor was taken from a woman aged 18 to 35 with type 1 diabetes. The chain couples TRBV4-3 to TRBJ1-2; the D is unclear. DNA of the CDR3: TGCGCCAGCAGTATTGGCTACACCTTC. Translated, it gives CASSIGYTF.